The 32 T cell receptor beta chains presented below share a single source sample, sequenced in a study of a mutant IDH1 vaccine in newly diagnosed glioma. These receptors have no identified antigens. Produced via immunoSEQ multiplex PCR; TCRdb's table is partial and in-frame only. The data contain roughly 70,000 clones, around 84% of them singletons. Time point here: week 11, during vaccination. Doses comprised 300 ug of mutant IDH1 20-mer peptide each, plus topical imiquimod. This specimen consisted of PBMCs, obtained from a glioma patient whose treatment included an IDH1 peptide vaccine. The receptor source for this set is a woman aged 45-65 years with glioma.

The sample holds one count of this clone. This chain joins TRBV27 and TRBJ2-7, with D perhaps matching TRBD1 or TRBD2 (5 bases each). Germline V gene data show CDR1 as MNHEY and CDR2 as SMNVEV (reference sequence). V lost 3 bases, J lost 0 bases, and 9 bases lay in between. The CDR3 sequence is 14 residues long. Written as DNA, the CDR3 is TGTGCCAGCAGTTTCAAGGGGAGCTCCTACGAGCAGTACTTC. Residues: CASSFKGSSYEQYF.

This chain uses TRBV5-1 with TRBJ2-7; D is uncertain. Trimming left V 0 bases short and J 2 bases short, with 6 bases between. The CDR3 is 13 amino acids. Looked up from germline, CDR1 is SGHRS and CDR2 is YFSETQ. The CDR3 is CASSLAQTYEQYF. The CDR3 region has the DNA TGCGCCAGCAGCTTGGCACAGACCTACGAGCAGTACTTC.

This clone has more than one count but fewer than ten. CDR3 nucleotides: TGTGCTAGCAAACAGGAGGGGAATCAGCCCCAGCATTTT. The encoded protein is CASKQEGNQPQHF. The gene calls are TRBV12-5 and TRBJ1-5, with D possibly being TRBD1 (5 bases). The CDR3 loop spans 13 amino acids. Germline CDR1 reads LGHNT; CDR2 reads FRNRAP. Deletions cut 9 bases from V and 4 bases from J, with 13 bases between.

The V call is TRBV7-8, the J call TRBJ1-3; D gene ambiguous. The CDR3 length is 14 residues. CDR1 is SGHVS, CDR2 FQNEAQ, per germline. Between the trimmed V and J ends, which lost 4 bases and 0 bases, there was a span of 7 bases. CDR3 residues: CASSSSGSGNTIYF. DNA for the CDR3: TGTGCCAGCAGCTCCTCGGGCTCTGGAAACACCATATATTTT.

The gene calls are TRBV4-1 and TRBJ2-7; D tentatively reads TRBD1 or TRBD2 (5 bases each). The CDR3 length is 16 residues. Germline CDR1 is MGHRA and CDR2 is YSYEKL. Trimming removed 0 bases at V and 4 bases at J, with 16 bases between. As DNA, the CDR3 is TGCGCCAGCAGCCAAGATCCAGGGAGCGGACTTTACGAGCAGTACTTC. Translating it yields CASSQDPGSGLYEQYF.

This clone was observed a few times. The chain has TRBV30 and TRBJ1-5, with D possibly TRBD1 on 6 matching bases. The CDR3 has 13 amino acids. Trimming took off 2 bases at V and 7 bases at J, with 12 bases between the two ends. Germline V gene sequence: CDR1 GTSNPN, CDR2 SVGIG (reference sequence). The CDR3 protein is CAWSTQGKQPQHF. The DNA of the CDR3 is TGTGCCTGGAGTACACAGGGTAAGCAGCCCCAGCATTTT.

The gene calls are TRBV7-9 and TRBJ1-3; D unclear. This CDR3 is built from 13 residues. Germline V gene lookup returns CDR1 SEHNR and CDR2 FQNEAQ (reference sequence). Trimming removed 1 base from V and 2 bases from J, with 3 bases in between. The CDR3, as DNA: TGTGCCAGCAGCTTAGGCACTGGAAACACCATATATTTT. It codes for CASSLGTGNTIYF.

The chain recombines TRBV6-5 with TRBJ1-5; D ambiguous. The V gene lost 5 bases and the J gene lost 7 bases, with 15 bases spanning the gap. This CDR3 spans 14 amino acids. Germline V gene sequence: CDR1 MNHEY, CDR2 SVGAGI. The CDR3 sequence: CASSANFLGQPQHF. The CDR3 DNA is TGTGCCAGCAGTGCGAACTTCCTAGGACAGCCCCAGCATTTT.

This clone appeared a few times. V usage is TRBV4-2 and J usage is TRBJ1-1; 7 positions agree with TRBD1. Germline V lookup: CDR1 LGHNA, CDR2 YNFKEQ. CDR3 length: 14 amino acids. With 1 base clipped from V and 7 bases from J, the junction kept 6 bases outside the gene matches. This chain's CDR3 is CASSQAGGRDEAFF. CDR3 DNA sequence: TGTGCCAGCAGCCAAGCAGGGGGACGGGATGAAGCTTTCTTT.

In DNA form, the CDR3 reads TGTGCCAGCAGTTTATCTCATAGCAATCAGCCCCAGCATTTT. As protein: CASSLSHSNQPQHF. This chain connects TRBV28 to TRBJ1-5, with no clear D. CDR3 length equals 14 residues. The V gene's germline CDR1 is MDHEN and CDR2 SYDVKM. Trimming took 1 base from V and 0 from J, leaving 4 bases between them.

This clone was seen more than once but under ten times. V and J are TRBV30 and TRBJ1-1, with TRBD1 identical over 7 bases. Germline assignment: CDR1 GTSNPN and CDR2 SVGIG (reference sequence). This CDR3 contains 13 residues. J was trimmed by 5 bases and V by 4 bases; bases with no gene match: 7. The CDR3 loop reads CAWKRQGITEAFF. The CDR3, as DNA: TGTGCCTGGAAGAGACAGGGTATAACTGAAGCTTTCTTT.

CDR3 loop: CASSPRTGWGYTF. The CDR3, as DNA: TGTGCCAGCTCACCACGGACAGGGTGGGGCTACACCTTC. This rearrangement joins TRBV18 to TRBJ1-2; TRBD1 aligns across 8 bases. The CDR3 spans 13 residues. The germline CDR1 and CDR2 sequences are KGHSH and LQKENI. The ends lost 1 base at V and 8 bases at J; junction bases unmatched: 3.

This clone showed up just once. The V gene is TRBV9, the J gene TRBJ1-1, with unresolved D. This CDR3 is built from 13 residues. CDR1 SGDLS and CDR2 YYNGEE come from the germline V gene. V was clipped by 0 bases and J by 1 base, with 4 bases between them. The CDR3 loop reads CASSVASNTEAFF. CDR3 DNA sequence: TGTGCCAGCAGCGTAGCCTCGAACACTGAAGCTTTCTTT.

The chain carries TRBV5-1 and TRBJ1-1; 7 bases agree with TRBD1. Germline loops: CDR1 SGHRS, CDR2 YFSETQ. V shed 5 bases, J shed 0 bases, and the junction held 13 bases outside the gene matches. This CDR3 has 17 amino acids. CDR3 loop: CASSSRDSEKMNTEAFF. The CDR3 region has the DNA TGCGCCAGCAGTTCGAGGGACAGCGAAAAAATGAACACTGAAGCTTTCTTT.

This clone is deemed medium-sized. Other DNA sequences within the sample encode an identical CDR3. The chain joins TRBV5-1 to TRBJ1-1; D might be TRBD1 (6 bases). V was trimmed by 4 bases and J by 1 base, leaving 11 bases between them. CDR1 SGHRS and CDR2 YFSETQ come from the germline V gene. This CDR3 is built from 14 residues. The CDR3 sequence: CASSVSQGNTEAFF. DNA of the CDR3: TGCGCCAGCAGCGTATCACAGGGGAACACTGAAGCTTTCTTT.

V usage is TRBV5-1 and J usage is TRBJ2-1; tentative D call: TRBD1 (6 bases). CDR3 length: 15 residues. Germline CDR1 and CDR2: SGHRS and YFSETQ. The V gene lost 4 bases and the J gene lost 4 bases, with 15 bases spanning the gap. This CDR3 is CASSPRTELYNEQFF. Here the CDR3 DNA reads TGCGCCAGCAGCCCGCGGACAGAACTTTACAATGAGCAGTTCTTC.

This chain connects TRBV30 to TRBJ1-4; no firm D call. Germline CDR1 is GTSNPN and CDR2 is SVGIG (reference sequence). The CDR3 has 15 residues. Trimming cost V 0 bases and J 8 bases, with 16 bases left between them. The CDR3 sequence: CAWSVVAGRREKLFF. CDR3 sequence (DNA): TGTGCCTGGAGTGTCGTGGCAGGACGCCGGGAAAAACTGTTTTTT.

This clone has just a few counts. At one boundary the junction diverges from the germline segment, which might be a read error. The rearrangement joins TRBV4-2 to TRBJ2-4, with TRBD1 matching over 8 bases. The length of the CDR3 is 13 residues. Germline CDR1 reads LGHNA; CDR2 reads YNFKEQ. In nucleotides, the CDR3 is TGTGCCAGCAGCCAAGGTTCCGGGACAGGCTTCATCTTC. Translation gives CASSQGSGTGFIF.

The V call is TRBV5-4, the J call TRBJ1-1; D is uncertain. The CDR3 is 14 amino acids. CDR1 is SGHNT, CDR2 YYREEE, per germline (reference sequence). V shed 3 bases and J shed 0 bases, with 9 bases lying between them. DNA of the CDR3: TGTGCCAGCAGCTGGGCGTCAATGAACACTGAAGCTTTCTTT. Its translation is CASSWASMNTEAFF.

This chain joins TRBV4-2 and TRBJ2-7, with unresolved D. Germline lookup yields CDR1 LGHNA and CDR2 YNFKEQ. V lost 0 bases, J lost 6 bases, and 6 bases lay in between. CDR3 length: 12 residues. In nucleotides, the CDR3 is TGTGCCAGCAGCCAAGAACTCGGCGAGCAGTACTTC. Its translation: CASSQELGEQYF.

The chain uses TRBV29-1 and TRBJ1-1; D is undetermined. The CDR3 totals 12 residues. V lost 4 bases and J 0 bases, leaving 6 bases between the germline ends. Germline V gene data show CDR1 as SQVTM and CDR2 as ANQGSEA. In DNA form, the CDR3 reads TGCAGCGTTGTTACGGTGAACACTGAAGCTTTCTTT. Translating it yields CSVVTVNTEAFF.

This clone is classed as medium-sized. The chain links TRBV7-2 to TRBJ1-5, with D unresolved. Between the trimmed V and J ends, which lost 1 base and 8 bases, there was a span of 9 bases. The germline CDR1 and CDR2 sequences are SGHTA and FQGNSA. The CDR3 spans 13 residues. This CDR3 reads CASSLEGTKPQHF. The CDR3 nucleotides read TGTGCCAGCAGCTTAGAGGGCACGAAGCCCCAGCATTTT.

The chain combines TRBV7-9 with TRBJ1-6, with D perhaps matching TRBD1 (6 bases). Per germline, CDR1 SEHNR and CDR2 FQNEAQ (reference sequence). The CDR3 length is 15 residues. The germline V and J ends were trimmed by 1 base and 9 bases, with 13 bases remaining between them. The CDR3 sequence is CASSLEGGSSSPLHF. CDR3 in DNA: TGTGCCAGCAGCTTAGAAGGGGGGAGTAGTTCACCCCTCCACTTT. Based on the CDR3 plus reference TRBV7-9 and TRBJ1-6, the full variable domain is DTGVSQNPRHKITKRGQNVTFRCDPISEHNRLYWYRQTLGQGPEFLTYFQNEAQLEKSRLLSDRFSAERPKGSFSTLEIQRTEQGDSAMYLCASSLEGGSSSPLHFGNGTRLTVT.

The V and J genes are TRBV29-1 and TRBJ2-5; possibly TRBD1 or TRBD2 for D (6 bases each). Between the trimmed V and J ends, which lost 8 bases and 4 bases, there was a span of 26 bases. Looked up from germline, CDR1 is SQVTM and CDR2 is ANQGSEA. There are 16 residues in the CDR3. CDR3 in amino acids: CSHGYVGGRIGETQYF. The CDR3 DNA reads as TGCAGCCACGGGTACGTCGGGGGCAGAATAGGAGAGACCCAGTACTTC.

The rearrangement joins TRBV30 to TRBJ2-2; D not resolved. Deletions cut 7 bases from V and 7 bases from J, with 16 bases between. This CDR3 spans 13 amino acids. Per germline, CDR1 GTSNPN and CDR2 SVGIG (reference sequence). Written as DNA, the CDR3 is TGTGCCTCGGAGATGGATATTTTCGGGGAGCTGTTTTTT. Translated: CASEMDIFGELFF. Complete variable domain (other parts from reference TRBV30 and TRBJ2-2): SQTIHQWPATLVQPVGSPLSLECTVEGTSNPNLYWYRQAAGRGLQLLFYSVGIGQISSEVPQNLSASRPQDRQFILSSKKLLLSDSGFYLCASEMDIFGELFFGEGSRLTVL.

This clone was detected only once. The V and J genes are TRBV19 and TRBJ2-3, with 9 bases lining up with TRBD2. This CDR3 comprises 17 residues. The J segment lost 4 bases and the V segment lost 5 bases, leaving 13 bases of the junction unmatched. Germline V lookup: CDR1 LNHDA, CDR2 SQIVND (reference sequence). The CDR3 sequence: CASSPLPSSGAADTQYF. DNA of the CDR3: TGTGCCAGTAGTCCCCTTCCTTCTAGCGGGGCCGCAGATACGCAGTATTTT. Variable domain in full (rest from reference TRBV19 and TRBJ2-3): DGGITQSPKYLFRKEGQNVTLSCEQNLNHDAMYWYRQDPGQGLRLIYYSQIVNDFQKGDIAEGYSVSREKKESFPLTVTSAQKNPTAFYLCASSPLPSSGAADTQYFGPGTRLTVL.

The chain uses TRBV19 and TRBJ1-1, with 7 bases lining up with TRBD1. V trimming: 3 bases; J trimming: 11 bases; junction bases outside the gene matches: 15. The CDR3 totals 15 residues. Germline V lookup: CDR1 LNHDA, CDR2 SQIVND (reference sequence). In DNA form, the CDR3 reads TGTGCCAGTAGTATTCGGCAGGGGGGCCCAAAGTGGGCTTTCTTT. It is translated as CASSIRQGGPKWAFF.

V usage is TRBV2 and J usage is TRBJ2-7; 7 bases match TRBD2. The CDR3 runs to 10 residues. Unmatched junction bases numbered 0, after V lost 6 bases and J lost 7 bases. From germline, CDR1 is SNHLY and CDR2 FYNNEI. CDR3 protein: CASRGGEQYF. Written as DNA, the CDR3 is TGTGCCAGCAGGGGGGGGGAGCAGTACTTC.

This clone was detected a few times. CDR3 DNA sequence: TGTGCCAGCTCGACCCAGTGGGGCACTGAAGCTTTCTTT. It codes for CASSTQWGTEAFF. This chain uses TRBV18 with TRBJ1-1; D is unclear. Germline V gene sequence: CDR1 KGHSH, CDR2 LQKENI. Deletions cut 6 bases from V and 4 bases from J, with 12 bases between. The CDR3 runs 13 residues.

The chain combines TRBV4-2 with TRBJ1-1; D remains unclear. Trimming cost V 0 bases and J 1 base, with 6 bases left between them. The CDR3 sequence is 14 residues long. Germline loops: CDR1 LGHNA, CDR2 YNFKEQ. The CDR3 reads CASSQEEGNTEAFF. CDR3 nucleotide sequence: TGTGCCAGCAGCCAAGAAGAAGGGAACACTGAAGCTTTCTTT.

This chain uses TRBV9 with TRBJ2-5; the match to TRBD2 covers 7 bases. CDR1 and CDR2 from the germline V gene are SGDLS and YYNGEE. This CDR3 is built from 14 residues. V lost 4 bases to trimming and J lost 3 bases; unmatched junction nucleotides: 6. The CDR3 DNA reads TGTGCCAGCAGCCCCTCGGGAGGCAAAGAGACCCAGTACTTC. The encoded protein is CASSPSGGKETQYF.

This chain uses TRBV5-6 with TRBJ2-3, with 8 bases identical to TRBD2. J was trimmed by 5 bases and V by 4 bases; bases with no gene match: 6. The CDR3 has 14 amino acids. Germline loops: CDR1 SGHDT, CDR2 YYEEEE. The CDR3 is CASSLGGGGDTQYF. The CDR3 DNA reads as TGTGCCAGCAGCCTCGGGGGGGGCGGAGATACGCAGTATTTT.